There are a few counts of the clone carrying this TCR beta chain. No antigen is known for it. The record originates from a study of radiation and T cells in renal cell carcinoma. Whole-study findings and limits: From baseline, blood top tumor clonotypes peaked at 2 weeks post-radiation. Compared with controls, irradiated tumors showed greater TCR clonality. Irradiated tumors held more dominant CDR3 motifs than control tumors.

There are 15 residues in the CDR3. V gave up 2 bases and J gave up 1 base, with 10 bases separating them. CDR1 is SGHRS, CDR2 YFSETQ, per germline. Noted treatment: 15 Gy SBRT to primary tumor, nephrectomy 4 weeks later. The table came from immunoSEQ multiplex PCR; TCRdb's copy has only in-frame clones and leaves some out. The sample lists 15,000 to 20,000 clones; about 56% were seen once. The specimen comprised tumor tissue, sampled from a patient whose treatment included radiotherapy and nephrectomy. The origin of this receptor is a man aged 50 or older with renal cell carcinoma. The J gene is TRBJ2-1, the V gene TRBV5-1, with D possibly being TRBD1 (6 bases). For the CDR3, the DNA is TGCGCCAGCAGCTTAATAGGGGGTTCCTACAATGAGCAGTTCTTC. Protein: CASSLIGGSYNEQFF.